A single sample is the source of the 3 T cell receptor beta chains below, sequenced in a study of blood T cell repertoires in COVID-19. TCRdb's table, derived via immunoSEQ multiplex PCR, lists solely in-frame clones and lacks some. The data show fewer than 250,000 clones, around 90% seen once. The sample was peripheral blood. The receptors stem from a man between 65 and 79 years old with acute or convalescent COVID-19.

The J gene is TRBJ1-1, the V gene TRBV19; D is possibly TRBD1 (6 bases). The CDR3 consists of 14 residues. CDR1 is LNHDA, CDR2 SQIVND, per germline (reference sequence). The V end lost 2 bases, the J end lost 3 bases, and 10 bases lay between the germline ends. CDR3 loop: CASSISRGYTEAFF. CDR3 nucleotides: TGTGCCAGTAGTATATCCAGGGGCTACACTGAAGCTTTCTTT.

This chain connects TRBV7-2 to TRBJ1-2, with 8 bases that match TRBD1. Germline V gives CDR1 SGHTA, CDR2 FQGNSA. The V segment lost 5 bases and the J segment 8 bases; nucleotides outside the gene matches: 4. The CDR3 spans 12 residues. The CDR3 nucleotides are TGTGCCAGCAGCGGACAGGGTTGGGGCTACACCTTC. Its protein product is CASSGQGWGYTF.

The chain carries TRBV27 and TRBJ2-3, with TRBD2 identical over 16 bases. The germline V gene encodes CDR1 MNHEY and CDR2 SMNVEV (reference sequence). The CDR3 length is 18 residues. V gave up 3 bases and J gave up 8 bases; unmatched junction bases: 11. In nucleotides, the CDR3 is TGTGCCAGCAGTTTGAAACCGGGACTAGCGGGAGGGGCGGTTACGCAGTATTTT. Translated, it gives CASSLKPGLAGGAVTQYF.